Below, 8 T cell receptor beta chains from the same sample are listed, as sequenced in a study of cytomegalovirus exposure and HLA in healthy donors. Amplification used 60 Vbeta primers and 13 Jbeta primers. The protocol was immunoSEQ multiplex PCR, while the TCRdb copy is restricted to in-frame clones and leaves out a portion. The sample has around 97,000 clones, under 80% seen once. The sequenced sample consisted of PBMCs. Source of these receptors: a woman aged 18-29 years in good health and CMV-seropositive.

The chain is built from TRBV7-2 and TRBJ1-6, with D unresolved. The CDR3 totals 12 residues. CDR1 is SGHTA, CDR2 FQGNSA, per germline. Trimming stripped 6 bases from V and 10 bases from J, with 10 bases between. The CDR3 region is CASSIQLSPLHF. In DNA form, the CDR3 reads TGTGCCAGCAGTATCCAACTCTCACCCCTCCACTTT. The variable domain in full, completed from reference TRBV7-2 and TRBJ1-6, reads GAGVSQSPSNKVTEKGKDVELRCDPISGHTALYWYRQSLGQGLEFLIYFQGNSAPDKSGLPSDRFSAERTGGSVSTLTIQRTQQEDSAVYLCASSIQLSPLHFGNGTRLTVT.

The chain combines TRBV9 with TRBJ1-2; TRBD1 aligns across 9 bases. Looked up from germline, CDR1 is SGDLS and CDR2 is YYNGEE. V lost 4 bases, J lost 7 bases, and 11 bases stayed unmatched. This CDR3 is built from 15 residues. The CDR3 coding sequence is TGTGCCAGCAGCTCATGGGACAGGGTTAGTGGTGGCTACACCTTC. Translation: CASSSWDRVSGGYTF. Complete variable domain (other parts from reference TRBV9 and TRBJ1-2): DSGVTQTPKHLITATGQRVTLRCSPRSGDLSVYWYQQSLDQGLQFLIQYYNGEERAKGNILERFSAQQFPDLHSELNLSSLELGDSALYFCASSSWDRVSGGYTFGSGTRLTVV.

The CDR3 nucleotides read TGCGCCAGCAGGACAACAGGGGAAGGTGGAAACACCATATATTTT. This encodes CASRTTGEGGNTIYF. The V gene is TRBV4-1, the J gene TRBJ1-3; TRBD1 aligns across 7 bases. The CDR3 sequence is 15 residues long. Germline V lookup: CDR1 MGHRA, CDR2 YSYEKL. V was clipped by 6 bases and J by 3 bases; unmatched bases: 8.

This rearrangement joins TRBV18 to TRBJ1-1; D is unclear. CDR3 size: 14 residues. Germline assignment: CDR1 KGHSH and CDR2 LQKENI. With 3 bases removed from V and 5 bases from J, the gap between germline ends came to 13 bases. The CDR3 nucleotides are TGTGCCAGCTCACCTGGCTGGGCGGGTACTGAAGCTTTCTTT. As protein: CASSPGWAGTEAFF. The whole variable domain, remainder taken from reference TRBV18 and TRBJ1-1, is NAGVMQNPRHLVRRRGQEARLRCSPMKGHSHVYWYRQLPEEGLKFMVYLQKENIIDESGMPKERFSAEFPKEGPSILRIQQVVRGDSAAYFCASSPGWAGTEAFFGQGTRLTVV.

The gene calls are TRBV13 and TRBJ2-7; 8 nucleotides align to TRBD1. Per germline, CDR1 PRHDT and CDR2 FYEKMQ (reference sequence). The CDR3 has 13 residues. The V gene end was trimmed by 2 bases and the J gene end by 6 bases; junction bases not matched to a gene: 3. CDR3 nucleotides: TGTGCCAGCAGCTTAAGGACAGGGACCGAGCAGTACTTC. This translates into CASSLRTGTEQYF.

The V gene is TRBV5-4, the J gene TRBJ2-1; tentatively, D is TRBD2 (5 bases). The CDR3 consists of 15 residues. Per the germline V gene, CDR1 is SGHNT and CDR2 is YYREEE (reference sequence). V was shortened by 4 bases and J by 3 bases, with 14 bases between the two germline ends. Written as DNA, the CDR3 is TGTGCCAGCAGCCTCCCCGGGATTTACTACAATGAGCAGTTCTTC. Translation: CASSLPGIYYNEQFF.

The chain uses TRBV5-1 and TRBJ1-1; perhaps TRBD1 as D (6 bases). The V and J ends lost 4 bases and 1 base respectively, with 14 bases between them. The CDR3 contains 15 residues. Germline V gene sequence: CDR1 SGHRS, CDR2 YFSETQ. This CDR3 is CASSPNTGSNTEAFF. The CDR3 DNA follows: TGCGCCAGCAGCCCGAACACAGGGTCGAACACTGAAGCTTTCTTT.

This clone was observed once. The chain has TRBV5-1 and TRBJ2-1; TRBD2 matches at 12 bases. V gave up 4 bases and J gave up 6 bases; unmatched junction bases: 8. CDR1 and CDR2 (germline): SGHRS, YFSETQ. The CDR3 loop spans 16 amino acids. The CDR3 coding sequence is TGCGCCAGCAGCAACGGACTAGCGGGGCCGACCAATGAGCAGTTCTTC. Protein product: CASSNGLAGPTNEQFF.